This T cell receptor (beta chain) was sequenced for a study of blood T cell repertoires in COVID-19. Study in general: Researchers got acute and convalescent COVID-19 samples from the United States, Italy and Spain.

Trimming removed 4 bases at V and 6 bases at J, with 14 bases between. Looked up from germline, CDR1 is SGHNT and CDR2 is YYREEE (reference sequence). This CDR3 comprises 14 residues. The authors' processing: Scientists estimated how many nucleated cells there were by amplifying reference gene primers. Data came from immunoSEQ multiplex PCR; TCRdb stores just in-frame clones and leaves some out. From that table come the V and J calls and clone size; the DNA was used to work out D and trimming. The data contain more than 110,000 clones, 75% to 85% of them seen just once; the ten biggest clones take up roughly 4.7%.

The specimen was peripheral blood. This receptor was obtained from a woman older than 75 with active or convalescent COVID-19. The rearrangement links TRBV5-4 to TRBJ1-5; D is perhaps TRBD1 (6 bases). DNA for the CDR3: TGTGCCAGCAGCACGGGGGGGGCGGCTCAGCCCCAGCATTTT. This encodes CASSTGGAAQPQHF.